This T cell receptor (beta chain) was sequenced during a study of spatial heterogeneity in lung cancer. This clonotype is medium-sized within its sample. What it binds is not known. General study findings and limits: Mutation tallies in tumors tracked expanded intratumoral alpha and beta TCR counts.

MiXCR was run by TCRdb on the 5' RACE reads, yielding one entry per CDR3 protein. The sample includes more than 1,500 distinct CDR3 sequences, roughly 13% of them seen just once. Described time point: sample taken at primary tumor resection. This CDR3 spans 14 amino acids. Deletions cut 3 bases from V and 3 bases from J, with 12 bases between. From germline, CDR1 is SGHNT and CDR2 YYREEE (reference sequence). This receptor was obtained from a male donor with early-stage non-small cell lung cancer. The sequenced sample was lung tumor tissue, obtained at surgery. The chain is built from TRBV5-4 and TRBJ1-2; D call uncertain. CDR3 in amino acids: CASSSLFGDYGYTF. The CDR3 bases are TGTGCCAGCAGCTCGCTCTTTGGCGACTATGGCTACACCTTC.